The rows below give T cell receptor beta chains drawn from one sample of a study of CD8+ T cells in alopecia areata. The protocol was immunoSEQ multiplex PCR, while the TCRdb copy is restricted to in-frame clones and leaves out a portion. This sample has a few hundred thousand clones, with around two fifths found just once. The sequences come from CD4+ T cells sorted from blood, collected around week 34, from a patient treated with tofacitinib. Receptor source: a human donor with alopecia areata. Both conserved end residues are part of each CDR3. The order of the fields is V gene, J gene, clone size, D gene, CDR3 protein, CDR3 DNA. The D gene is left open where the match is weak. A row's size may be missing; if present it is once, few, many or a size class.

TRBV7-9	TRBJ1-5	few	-	CASSFGDQPQHF	TGTGCCAGCAGCTTTGGGGATCAGCCCCAGCATTTT
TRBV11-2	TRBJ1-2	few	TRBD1	CASTLDRSSGYTF	TGTGCCAGCACCTTGGACAGGTCGTCTGGCTACACCTTC
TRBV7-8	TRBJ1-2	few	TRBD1	CASRLEAGGSNYGYTF	TGTGCCAGCAGACTGGAGGCAGGGGGGTCTAACTATGGCTACACCTTC
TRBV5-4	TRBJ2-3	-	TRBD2	CASSLSSGGWGTDTQYF	TGTGCCAGCAGCTTATCTAGCGGGGGGTGGGGCACAGATACGCAGTATTTT
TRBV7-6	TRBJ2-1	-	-	CASSPGNSPYNEQFF	TGTGCCAGCAGCCCCGGCAATTCCCCCTACAATGAGCAGTTCTTC
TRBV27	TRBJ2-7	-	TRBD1	CASSSTTGSSYEQYF	TGTGCCAGCAGTTCAACGACAGGGAGTTCCTACGAGCAGTACTTC
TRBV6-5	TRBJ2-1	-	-	CASSENGREQFF	TGTGCCAGCAGTGAGAATGGACGTGAGCAGTTCTTC
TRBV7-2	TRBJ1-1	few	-	CASSPRGRMNTEAFF	TGTGCCAGCAGCCCAAGGGGCAGAATGAACACTGAAGCTTTCTTT
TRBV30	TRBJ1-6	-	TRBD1	CAWSLSRGANSPLHF	TGTGCCTGGAGTCTATCCAGGGGGGCTAATTCACCCCTCCACTTT
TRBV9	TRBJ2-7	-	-	CASSVDFSYEQYF	TGTGCCAGCAGCGTAGATTTCTCCTACGAGCAGTACTTC
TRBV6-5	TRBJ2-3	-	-	CASSEGLDTQYF	TGTGCCAGCAGTGAAGGCTTGGATACGCAGTATTTT
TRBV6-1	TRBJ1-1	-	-	CASEETTEAFF	TGTGCCAGTGAGGAGACCACTGAAGCTTTCTTT
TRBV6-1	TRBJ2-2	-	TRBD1	CASREQGAMDTGELFF	TGTGCCAGCAGGGAACAGGGGGCAATGGACACCGGGGAGCTGTTTTTT
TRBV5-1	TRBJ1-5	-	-	CASSLDGQGGHQPQHF	TGCGCCAGCAGCTTGGACGGTCAGGGCGGACATCAGCCCCAGCATTTT
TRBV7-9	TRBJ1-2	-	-	CASNPDGYYGYTF	TGTGCCAGCAACCCGGACGGCTACTATGGCTACACCTTC
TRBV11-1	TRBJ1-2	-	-	CASSFRSQTRGGYTF	TGTGCCAGCAGCTTTCGCTCACAGACCAGGGGTGGCTACACCTTC
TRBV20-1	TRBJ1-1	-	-	CSARSNTEAFF	TGCAGTGCTAGATCTAACACTGAAGCTTTCTTT
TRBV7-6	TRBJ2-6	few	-	CASSGGIGGANVLTF	TGTGCCAGCAGCGGTGGGATAGGGGGGGCCAACGTCCTGACTTTC
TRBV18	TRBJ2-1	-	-	CASSPEDTYNEQFF	TGTGCCAGCTCACCCGAGGACACTTACAATGAGCAGTTCTTC
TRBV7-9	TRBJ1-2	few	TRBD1	CASSLDGQGRGYTF	TGTGCCAGCAGCTTGGACGGACAGGGTCGCGGCTACACCTTC
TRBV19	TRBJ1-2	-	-	CASSIQGNGYTF	TGTGCCAGTAGTATCCAGGGCAACGGCTACACCTTC
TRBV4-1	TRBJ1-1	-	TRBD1	CASSQQDRGPTEAFF	TGCGCCAGCAGCCAACAGGACAGGGGGCCCACTGAAGCTTTCTTT
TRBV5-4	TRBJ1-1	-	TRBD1	CASAPGQDLMNTEAFF	TGTGCCAGCGCGCCGGGACAGGATCTTATGAACACTGAAGCTTTCTTT
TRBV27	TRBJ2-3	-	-	CASSFTSGPDTQYF	TGTGCCAGCAGTTTCACATCGGGCCCAGATACGCAGTATTTT
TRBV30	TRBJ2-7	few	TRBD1	CAWSTGTGSYEQYF	TGTGCCTGGAGCACCGGGACAGGGAGTTACGAGCAGTACTTC
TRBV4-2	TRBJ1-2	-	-	CASSFSGGMVGYTF	TGTGCCAGCAGTTTCTCCGGGGGGATGGTTGGCTACACCTTC
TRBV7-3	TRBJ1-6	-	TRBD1	CASSSQGAGSPLHF	TGTGCCAGCAGCTCCCAGGGGGCCGGTTCACCCCTCCACTTT
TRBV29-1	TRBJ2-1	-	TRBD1	CSVVTGVEQFF	TGCAGCGTCGTGACAGGGGTTGAGCAGTTCTTC
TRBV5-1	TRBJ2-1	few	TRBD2	CASSSLAGGFDNEQFF	TGCGCCAGCAGCTCCCTAGCGGGGGGGTTCGACAATGAGCAGTTCTTC
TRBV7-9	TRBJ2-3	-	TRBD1	CASSLGQGTDTQYF	TGTGCCAGCAGCCTTGGACAGGGCACAGATACGCAGTATTTT
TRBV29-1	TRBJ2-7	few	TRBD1	CSVEGQGVYSYEQYF	TGCAGCGTTGAAGGACAGGGGGTGTACTCCTACGAGCAGTACTTC
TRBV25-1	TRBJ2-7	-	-	CASSESGALSYEQYF	TGTGCCAGCAGTGAATCTGGGGCCCTCTCCTACGAGCAGTACTTC
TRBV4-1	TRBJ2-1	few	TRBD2	CASSPQRDRNEQFF	TGCGCCAGCAGCCCACAGCGGGATCGGAATGAGCAGTTCTTC
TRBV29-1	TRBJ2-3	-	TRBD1	CSAPSGQGDTQYF	TGCAGCGCCCCGTCGGGACAGGGAGATACGCAGTATTTT
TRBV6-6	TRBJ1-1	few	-	CASEGAETTRAFF	TGTGCCAGCGAAGGGGCAGAGACAACTCGGGCTTTCTTT
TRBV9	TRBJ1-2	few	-	CASSVGDPNYGYTF	TGTGCCAGCAGCGTAGGGGATCCGAACTATGGCTACACCTTC
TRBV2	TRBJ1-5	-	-	CASSTAGKYQPQHF	TGTGCCAGCTCAACCGCAGGGAAATACCAGCCCCAGCATTTT
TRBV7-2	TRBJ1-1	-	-	CASSTGSPSTEAFF	TGTGCCAGCAGCACTGGGTCGCCGAGCACTGAAGCTTTCTTT
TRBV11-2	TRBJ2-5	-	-	CASSLFETQYF	TGTGCCAGCAGCTTATTCGAGACCCAGTACTTC